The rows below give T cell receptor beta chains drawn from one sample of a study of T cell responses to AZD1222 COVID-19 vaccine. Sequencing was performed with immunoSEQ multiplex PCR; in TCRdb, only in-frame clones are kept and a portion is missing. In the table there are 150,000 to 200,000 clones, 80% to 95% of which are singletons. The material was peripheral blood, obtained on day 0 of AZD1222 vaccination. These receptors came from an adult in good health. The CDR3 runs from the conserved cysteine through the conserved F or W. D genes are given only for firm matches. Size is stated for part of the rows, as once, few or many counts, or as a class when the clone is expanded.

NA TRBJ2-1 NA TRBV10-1 CASSDVGDEQFF TGCGCCAGCAGTGATGTAGGCGATGAGCAGTTCTTC
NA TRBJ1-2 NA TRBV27 CASSFAGYDGYTF TGTGCCAGCAGTTTCGCAGGTTATGATGGCTACACCTTC
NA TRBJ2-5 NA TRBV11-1 CASSFGGTGSPGTQYF TGTGCCAGCAGCTTTGGGGGAACAGGATCTCCGGGGACCCAGTACTTC
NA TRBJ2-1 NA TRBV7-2 CASSLARGNEQFF TGTGCCAGCAGCTTAGCGAGGGGTAATGAGCAGTTCTTC
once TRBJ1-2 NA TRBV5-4 CASSFIGLGYTF TGTGCCAGCAGCTTCATAGGATTGGGCTACACCTTC
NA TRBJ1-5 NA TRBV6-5 CASSPQGLSNQPQHF TGTGCCAGCAGCCCGCAGGGCCTTAGCAATCAGCCCCAGCATTTT
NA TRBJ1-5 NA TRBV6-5 CASSTLQGGEPQHF TGTGCCAGCAGTACCCTACAGGGCGGCGAGCCCCAGCATTTT
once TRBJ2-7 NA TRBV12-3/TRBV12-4 CASSHGYEQYF TGTGCCAGCAGTCATGGGTACGAGCAGTACTTC
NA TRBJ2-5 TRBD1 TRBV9 CASSVGGTGEFETQYF TGTGCCAGCAGCGTAGGTGGAACAGGGGAGTTTGAGACCCAGTACTTC
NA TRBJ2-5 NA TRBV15 CATSRGGTETQYF TGTGCCACCAGCAGAGGGGGTACAGAGACCCAGTACTTC
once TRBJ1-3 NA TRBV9 CASSVGSTSGNTIYF TGTGCCAGCAGCGTAGGGTCAACCTCTGGAAACACCATATATTTT
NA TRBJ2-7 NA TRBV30 CAWSVLRGNEQYF TGTGCCTGGAGTGTACTCAGGGGAAACGAGCAGTACTTC
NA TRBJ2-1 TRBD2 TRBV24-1 CATLYGGLAGVRANEQFF TGTGCCACCCTCTATGGGGGACTAGCGGGAGTCAGGGCGAATGAGCAGTTCTTC
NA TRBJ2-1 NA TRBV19 CASSLSSYNEQFF TGTGCCAGTAGCCTGAGCTCCTACAATGAGCAGTTCTTC
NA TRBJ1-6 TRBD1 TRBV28 CASGQGGLGGNSPLHF TGTGCCAGCGGACAGGGAGGTCTTGGGGGAAATTCACCCCTCCACTTT
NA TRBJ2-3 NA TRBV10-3 CAIGRVGDTQYF TGTGCCATCGGCAGGGTTGGAGATACGCAGTATTTT
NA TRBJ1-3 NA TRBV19 CASRTNSGNTIYF TGTGCCAGTAGGACAAACTCTGGAAACACCATATATTTT
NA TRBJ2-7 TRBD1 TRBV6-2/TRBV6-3 CASSPGTGGVSVFFKQYF TGTGCCAGCAGTCCCGGGACAGGGGGCGTTAGCGTCTTTTTCAAGCAGTACTTC
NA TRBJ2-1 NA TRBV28 CASRFGGAGSNEQFF TGTGCCAGCAGGTTTGGGGGGGCAGGGTCCAATGAGCAGTTCTTC
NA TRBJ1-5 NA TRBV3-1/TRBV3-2 CASSQATGTGNQPQHF TGTGCCAGCAGCCAAGCCACAGGTACCGGCAATCAGCCCCAGCATTTT
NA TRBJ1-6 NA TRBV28 CASSFGFGSRYNSPLHF TGTGCCAGCAGTTTCGGTTTCGGGTCGCGCTATAATTCACCCCTCCACTTT
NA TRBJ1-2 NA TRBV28 CASSPPQGGGYTF TGTGCCAGCAGTCCCCCACAGGGCGGAGGCTACACCTTC
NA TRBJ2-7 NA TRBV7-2 CASSLSFTYEQYF TGTGCCAGCAGCTTATCATTCACCTACGAGCAGTACTTC
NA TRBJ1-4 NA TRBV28 CASSLRAVATNEKLFF TGTGCCAGCAGTCTCAGGGCCGTTGCAACTAATGAAAAACTGTTTTTT
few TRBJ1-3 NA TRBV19 CASRRGEGNTIYF TGTGCCTCGAGGAGGGGCGAAGGAAACACCATATATTTT
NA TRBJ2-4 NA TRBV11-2 CASSLGFGTARGQENIQYF TGTGCCAGCAGCTTAGGATTTGGGACGGCCCGGGGTCAGGAAAACATTCAGTACTTC
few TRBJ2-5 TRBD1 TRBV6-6 CASSYPGQGQETQYF TGTGCCAGCAGTTACCCGGGACAGGGCCAAGAGACCCAGTACTTC
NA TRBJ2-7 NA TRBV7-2 CASSHAGLYEQYF TGTGCCAGCAGCCACGCCGGGTTGTACGAGCAGTACTTC
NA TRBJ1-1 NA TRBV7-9 CASSLDSLDTEAFF TGTGCCAGCAGCCTCGACAGTTTGGACACTGAAGCTTTCTTT
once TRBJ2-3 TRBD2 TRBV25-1 CASSEASRGSGRAYTQYF TGTGCCAGCAGTGAAGCCTCCCGTGGTAGCGGGAGGGCCTATACGCAGTATTTT
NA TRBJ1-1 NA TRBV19 CASSPQGNTEAFF TGTGCCAGTAGTCCCCAGGGGAACACTGAAGCTTTCTTT
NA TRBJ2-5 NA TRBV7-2 CASSSATRETQYF TGTGCCAGCAGCTCCGCGACTAGAGAGACCCAGTACTTC
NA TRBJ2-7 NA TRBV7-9 CASSRVATYEQYF TGTGCCAGCAGCAGGGTAGCTACCTACGAGCAGTACTTC
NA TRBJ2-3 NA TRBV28 CASSLNFGTDTQYF TGTGCCAGCAGTTTAAATTTCGGCACAGATACGCAGTATTTT
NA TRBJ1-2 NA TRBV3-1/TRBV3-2 CASSLTANYGYTF TGTGCCAGCAGCCTGACAGCCAACTATGGCTACACCTTC
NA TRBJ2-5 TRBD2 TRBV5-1 CASSAGLAAYQETQYF TGCGCCAGCAGCGCGGGACTAGCAGCATACCAAGAGACCCAGTACTTC
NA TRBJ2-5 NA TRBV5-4 CASSSQETQYF TGTGCCAGCAGCTCACAAGAGACCCAGTACTTC
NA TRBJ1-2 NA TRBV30 CAWTETNYGYTF TGTGCCTGGACAGAAACTAACTATGGCTACACCTTC
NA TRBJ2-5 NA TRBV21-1 CASSKLGVGTQYF TGTGCCAGCAGCAAACTGGGTGTTGGGACCCAGTACTTC
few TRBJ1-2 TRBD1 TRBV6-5 CASSLDRVSYTF TGTGCCAGCAGTTTAGACAGGGTTTCCTACACCTTC
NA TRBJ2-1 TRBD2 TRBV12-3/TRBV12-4 CASLTSPNEQFF TGTGCCAGCCTGACTAGCCCTAATGAGCAGTTCTTC
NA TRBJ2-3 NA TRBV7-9 CASSVSFRDTQYF TGTGCCAGCAGCGTAAGTTTTCGAGATACGCAGTATTTT
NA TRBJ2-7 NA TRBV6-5 CASSYSPEFSYEQYF TGTGCCAGCAGTTACTCCCCCGAGTTCTCCTACGAGCAGTACTTC
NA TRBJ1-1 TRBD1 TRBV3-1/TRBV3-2 CASSHRQGGTEAFF TGTGCCAGCAGCCATAGACAGGGAGGCACTGAAGCTTTCTTT
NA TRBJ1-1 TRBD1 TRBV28 CASSLWDRGSGDNTEAFF TGTGCCAGCAGTTTGTGGGACAGGGGAAGCGGGGATAACACTGAAGCTTTCTTT
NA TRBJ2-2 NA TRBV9 CASSAPGHLTTGELFF TGTGCCAGCAGCGCACCGGGACACCTGACCACCGGGGAGCTGTTTTTT
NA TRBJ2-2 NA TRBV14 CASTGRTGELFF TGTGCCAGTACAGGGAGGACCGGGGAGCTGTTTTTT
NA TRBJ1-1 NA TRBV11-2 CASSLDGVKAFF TGTGCCAGCAGCTTAGATGGGGTGAAAGCTTTCTTT
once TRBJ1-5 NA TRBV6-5 CASGWGPGNQPQHF TGTGCCAGCGGATGGGGGCCCGGCAATCAGCCCCAGCATTTT
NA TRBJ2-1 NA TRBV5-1 CASSLPAYNEQFF TGCGCCAGCAGCTTGCCAGCTTACAATGAGCAGTTCTTC
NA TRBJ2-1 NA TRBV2 CARKLLNEQFF TGTGCCAGAAAGCTCCTCAATGAGCAGTTCTTC
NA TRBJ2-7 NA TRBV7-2 CASSLNPGRAHEQYF TGTGCCAGCAGCTTAAACCCGGGACGGGCCCACGAGCAGTACTTC
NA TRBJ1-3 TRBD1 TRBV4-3 CASSQDRQGSAGNTIYF TGCGCCAGCAGCCAAGATAGACAGGGATCAGCTGGAAACACCATATATTTT